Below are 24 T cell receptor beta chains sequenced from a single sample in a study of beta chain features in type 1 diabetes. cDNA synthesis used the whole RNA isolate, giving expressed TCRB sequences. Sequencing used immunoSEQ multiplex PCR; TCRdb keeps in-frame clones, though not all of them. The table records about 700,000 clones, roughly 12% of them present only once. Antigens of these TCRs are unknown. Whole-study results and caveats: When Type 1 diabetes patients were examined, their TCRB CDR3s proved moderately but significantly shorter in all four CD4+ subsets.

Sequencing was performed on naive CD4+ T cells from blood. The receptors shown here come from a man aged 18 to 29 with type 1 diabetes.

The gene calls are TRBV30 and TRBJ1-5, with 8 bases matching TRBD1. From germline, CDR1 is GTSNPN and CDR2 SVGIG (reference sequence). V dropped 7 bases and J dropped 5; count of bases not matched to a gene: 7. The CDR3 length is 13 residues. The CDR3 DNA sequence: TGTGCCTTCGACAGGGGAGAAGATCAGCCCCAGCATTTT. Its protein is CAFDRGEDQPQHF.

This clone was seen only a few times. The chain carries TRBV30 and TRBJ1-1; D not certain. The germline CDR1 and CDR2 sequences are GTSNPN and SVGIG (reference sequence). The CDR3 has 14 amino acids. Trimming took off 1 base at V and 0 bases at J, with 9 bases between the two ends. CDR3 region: CAWSATLMNTEAFF. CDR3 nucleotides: TGTGCCTGGAGTGCGACACTCATGAACACTGAAGCTTTCTTT.

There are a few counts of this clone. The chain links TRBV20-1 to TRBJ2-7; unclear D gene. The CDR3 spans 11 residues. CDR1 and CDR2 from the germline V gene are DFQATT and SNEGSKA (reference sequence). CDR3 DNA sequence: TGCAGCCCGGCCGGCTCCTACGAGCAGTACTTC. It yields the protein CSPAGSYEQYF.

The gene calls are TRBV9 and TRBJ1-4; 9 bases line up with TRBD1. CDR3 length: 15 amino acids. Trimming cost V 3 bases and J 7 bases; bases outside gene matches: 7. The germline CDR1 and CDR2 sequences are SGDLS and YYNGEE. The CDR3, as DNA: TGTGCCAGCAGCGGCGGGACAGGGAGGAGTGAAAAACTGTTTTTT. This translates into CASSGGTGRSEKLFF.

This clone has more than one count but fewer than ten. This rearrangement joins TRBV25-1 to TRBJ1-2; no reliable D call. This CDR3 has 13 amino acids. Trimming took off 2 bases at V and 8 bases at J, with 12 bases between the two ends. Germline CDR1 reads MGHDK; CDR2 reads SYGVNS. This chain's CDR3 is CASSEATVAGYTF. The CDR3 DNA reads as TGTGCCAGCAGTGAAGCCACCGTGGCAGGCTACACCTTC.

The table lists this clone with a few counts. CDR3 residues: CSVNRDSNTEAFF. Written as DNA, the CDR3 is TGCAGCGTTAACCGGGACAGCAACACTGAAGCTTTCTTT. The rearrangement joins TRBV29-1 to TRBJ1-1; TRBD1 matches 7 bases. The CDR3 covers 13 residues. Germline V gene sequence: CDR1 SQVTM, CDR2 ANQGSEA. The junction had 5 bases not matched to a gene; V was cut back by 5 bases and J by 2 bases.

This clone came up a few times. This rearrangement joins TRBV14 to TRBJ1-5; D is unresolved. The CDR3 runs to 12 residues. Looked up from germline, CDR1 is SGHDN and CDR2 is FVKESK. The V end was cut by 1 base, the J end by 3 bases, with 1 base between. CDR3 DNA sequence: TGTGCCAGCAGCCAAGCCAATCAGCCCCAGCATTTT. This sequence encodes CASSQANQPQHF. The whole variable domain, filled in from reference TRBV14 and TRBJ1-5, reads EAGVTQFPSHSVIEKGQTVTLRCDPISGHDNLYWYRRVMGKEIKFLLHFVKESKQDESGMPNNRFLAERTGGTYSTLKVQPAELEDSGVYFCASSQANQPQHFGDGTRLSIL.

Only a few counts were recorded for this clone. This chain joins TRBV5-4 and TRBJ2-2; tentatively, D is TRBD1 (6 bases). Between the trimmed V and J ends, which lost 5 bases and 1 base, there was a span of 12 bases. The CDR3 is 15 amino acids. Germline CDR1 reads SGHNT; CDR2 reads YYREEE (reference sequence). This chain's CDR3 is CASRGKGENTGELFF. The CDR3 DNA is TGTGCCAGCAGAGGAAAGGGGGAGAACACCGGGGAGCTGTTTTTT.

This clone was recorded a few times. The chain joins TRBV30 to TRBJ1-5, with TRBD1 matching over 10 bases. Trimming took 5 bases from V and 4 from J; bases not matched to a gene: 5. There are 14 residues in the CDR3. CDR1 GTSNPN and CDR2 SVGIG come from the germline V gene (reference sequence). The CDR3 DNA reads TGTGCCTGGGGAGACAGGGGGCGGAATCAGCCCCAGCATTTT. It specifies CAWGDRGRNQPQHF.

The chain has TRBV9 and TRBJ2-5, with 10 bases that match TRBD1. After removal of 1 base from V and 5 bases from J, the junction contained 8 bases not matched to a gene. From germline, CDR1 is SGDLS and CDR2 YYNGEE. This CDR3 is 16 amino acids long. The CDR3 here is CASSVSGTGAWETQYF. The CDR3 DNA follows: TGTGCCAGCAGCGTAAGTGGGACAGGGGCGTGGGAGACCCAGTACTTC.

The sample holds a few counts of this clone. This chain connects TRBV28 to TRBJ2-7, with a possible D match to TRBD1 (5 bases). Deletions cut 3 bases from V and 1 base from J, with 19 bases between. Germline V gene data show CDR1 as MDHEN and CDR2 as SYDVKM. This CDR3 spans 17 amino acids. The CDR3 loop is CASSFVFDREKSYEQYF. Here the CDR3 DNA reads TGTGCCAGCAGTTTTGTATTTGACAGAGAAAAGTCCTACGAGCAGTACTTC.

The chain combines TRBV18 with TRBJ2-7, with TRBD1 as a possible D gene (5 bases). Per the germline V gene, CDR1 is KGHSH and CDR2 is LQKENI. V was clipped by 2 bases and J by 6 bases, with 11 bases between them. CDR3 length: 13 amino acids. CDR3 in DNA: TGTGCCAGCTCACCAGTAGGGGTTAGCGAGCAGTACTTC. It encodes CASSPVGVSEQYF.

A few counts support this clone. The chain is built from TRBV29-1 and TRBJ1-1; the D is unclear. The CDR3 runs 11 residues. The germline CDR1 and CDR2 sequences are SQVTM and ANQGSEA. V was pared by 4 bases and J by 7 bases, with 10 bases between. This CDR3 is CSVGSIGEAFF. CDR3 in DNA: TGCAGCGTTGGGAGTATCGGTGAAGCTTTCTTT.

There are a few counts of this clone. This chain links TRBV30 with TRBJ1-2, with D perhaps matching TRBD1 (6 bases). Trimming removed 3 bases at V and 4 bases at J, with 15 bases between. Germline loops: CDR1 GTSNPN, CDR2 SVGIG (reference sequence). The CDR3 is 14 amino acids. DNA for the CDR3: TGTGCCTGGAGAGATCCAGGGACACCCTATGGCTACACCTTC. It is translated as CAWRDPGTPYGYTF.

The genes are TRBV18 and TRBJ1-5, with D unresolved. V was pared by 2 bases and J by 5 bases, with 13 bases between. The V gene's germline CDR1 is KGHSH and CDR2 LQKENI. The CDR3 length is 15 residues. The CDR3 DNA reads TGTGCCAGCTCACCAGGCCTCTTGAGCGATCAGCCCCAGCATTTT. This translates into CASSPGLLSDQPQHF.

CDR3 in amino acids: CSVGTGGTDTQYF. In nucleotides, the CDR3 is TGCAGCGTGGGGACAGGGGGCACAGATACGCAGTATTTT. The rearrangement uses TRBV29-1 and TRBJ2-3; 10 nucleotides line up with TRBD1. The trim removed 6 bases at V and 1 base at J, leaving 1 base unmatched. Looked up from germline, CDR1 is SQVTM and CDR2 is ANQGSEA. The CDR3 contains 13 residues.

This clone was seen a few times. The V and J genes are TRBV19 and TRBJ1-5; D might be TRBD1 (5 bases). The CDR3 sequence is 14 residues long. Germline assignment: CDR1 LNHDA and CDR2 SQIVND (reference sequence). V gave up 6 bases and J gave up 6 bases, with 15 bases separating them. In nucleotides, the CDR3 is TGTGCCAGTAGCATGGGGGAAGGGAGTCAGCCCCAGCATTTT. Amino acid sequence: CASSMGEGSQPQHF. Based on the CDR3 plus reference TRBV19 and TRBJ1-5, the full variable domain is DGGITQSPKYLFRKEGQNVTLSCEQNLNHDAMYWYRQDPGQGLRLIYYSQIVNDFQKGDIAEGYSVSREKKESFPLTVTSAQKNPTAFYLCASSMGEGSQPQHFGDGTRLSIL.

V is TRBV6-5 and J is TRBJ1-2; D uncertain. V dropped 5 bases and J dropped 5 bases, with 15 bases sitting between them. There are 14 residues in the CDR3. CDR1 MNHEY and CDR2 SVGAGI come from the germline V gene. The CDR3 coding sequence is TGTGCCAGCAGTGCATCAGGATCCGCTTATGGCTACACCTTC. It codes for CASSASGSAYGYTF.

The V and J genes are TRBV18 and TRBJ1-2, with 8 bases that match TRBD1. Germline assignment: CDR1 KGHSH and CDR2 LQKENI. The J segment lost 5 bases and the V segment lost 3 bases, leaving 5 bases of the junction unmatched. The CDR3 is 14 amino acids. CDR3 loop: CASSPGQDAYGYTF. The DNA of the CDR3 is TGTGCCAGCTCACCGGGACAGGACGCATATGGCTACACCTTC.

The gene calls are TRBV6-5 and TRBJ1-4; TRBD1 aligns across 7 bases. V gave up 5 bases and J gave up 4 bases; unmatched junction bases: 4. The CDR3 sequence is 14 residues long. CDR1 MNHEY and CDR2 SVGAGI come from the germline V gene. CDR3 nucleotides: TGTGCCAGCAGTCCGGACAGGCTTAATGAAAAACTGTTTTTT. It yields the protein CASSPDRLNEKLFF.

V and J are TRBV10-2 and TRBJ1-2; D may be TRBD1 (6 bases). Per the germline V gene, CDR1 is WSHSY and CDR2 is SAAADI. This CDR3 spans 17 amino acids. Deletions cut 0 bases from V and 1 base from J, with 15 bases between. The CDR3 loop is CASSESNRGAFNYGYTF. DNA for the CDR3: TGCGCCAGCAGTGAGTCGAATCGGGGGGCATTTAACTATGGCTACACCTTC.

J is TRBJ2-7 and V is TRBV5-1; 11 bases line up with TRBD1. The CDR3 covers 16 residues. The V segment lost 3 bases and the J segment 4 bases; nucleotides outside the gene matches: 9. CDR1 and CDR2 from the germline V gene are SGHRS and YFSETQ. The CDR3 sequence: CASSWGGQGAWYEQYF. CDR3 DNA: TGCGCCAGCAGCTGGGGTGGACAGGGGGCATGGTACGAGCAGTACTTC.

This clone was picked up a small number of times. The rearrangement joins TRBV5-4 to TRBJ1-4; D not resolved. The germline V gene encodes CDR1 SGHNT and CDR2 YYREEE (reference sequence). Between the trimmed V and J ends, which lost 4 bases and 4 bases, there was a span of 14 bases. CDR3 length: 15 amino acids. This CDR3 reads CASSPLGGGNEKLFF. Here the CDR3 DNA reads TGTGCCAGCAGCCCCTTGGGAGGCGGTAATGAAAAACTGTTTTTT.

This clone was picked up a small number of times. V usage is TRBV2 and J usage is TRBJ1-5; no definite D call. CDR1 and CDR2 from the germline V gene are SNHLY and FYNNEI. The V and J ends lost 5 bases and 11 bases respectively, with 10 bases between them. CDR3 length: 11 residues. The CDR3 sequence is CASSPGRAQHF. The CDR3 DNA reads TGTGCCAGCAGTCCCGGGAGGGCCCAGCATTTT.